These 15 T cell receptor beta chains were sequenced from one sample in a study of T cells after yellow fever vaccination. TCRdb fed the 5' RACE reads into MiXCR, producing one record per CDR3 protein. The sample lists 150,000 to 200,000 distinct CDR3 sequences, approximately 6% occurring once. Sequencing used CD4+ T cells sorted from PBMCs, obtained on the day of the first yellow fever vaccination. All receptors come from a man younger than 30 who received the YFV17D yellow fever vaccine.

V is TRBV7-2 and J is TRBJ2-5; maybe TRBD1 (5 bases). V lost 2 bases and J lost 2, with 33 bases in between. Germline V CDR1 and CDR2: SGHTA, FQGNSA. The CDR3 is 22 amino acids. The CDR3 spells CASSLPTDLGWAGFLLQETQYF. In DNA form, the CDR3 reads TGTGCCAGCAGCTTACCGACCGACCTAGGATGGGCAGGGTTCCTTCTACAAGAGACCCAGTACTTC.

This clonotype was detected ten times or more. This chain uses TRBV5-1 with TRBJ1-1; a possible D gene is TRBD1 (5 bases). Trimming pared 0 bases from V and 4 bases from J, leaving 16 bases between. Germline-derived CDR1 and CDR2 are SGHRS and YFSETQ. CDR3 length equals 16 residues. In DNA form, the CDR3 reads TGCGCCAGCAGCTTGGCCGACGGGCCTAGGGGCACTGAAGCTTTCTTT. It specifies CASSLADGPRGTEAFF.

This clonotype came up a few times. This chain joins TRBV20-1 and TRBJ2-3, with 11 bases aligning to TRBD2. Germline V gene sequence: CDR1 DFQATT, CDR2 SNEGSKA (reference sequence). The junction had 9 bases not matched to a gene; V was cut back by 6 bases and J by 10 bases. This CDR3 region has 13 residues. The CDR3 nucleotides are TGCAGTGCCCGACTAGCGGGGAGGTCGTCGCAGTATTTT. Translating gives CSARLAGRSSQYF.

This clonotype was found many times. J is TRBJ2-7 and V is TRBV12-3 or TRBV12-4; perhaps TRBD2 as D (5 bases). CDR3 size: 14 residues. V lost 6 bases to trimming and J lost 5 bases, with 17 bases between them. CDR3 coding DNA: TGTGCCAGCAGCCTCACTTTCCGGGGTGACGAGCAGTACTTC. Its translation: CASSLTFRGDEQYF.

In this sample, this clonotype turned up a few times. This chain connects TRBV5-1 to TRBJ2-7, with 8 bases fitting TRBD2. CDR3 length equals 15 residues. The V and J ends lost 0 bases and 2 bases, in that order; junction bases with no gene match: 4. Germline-derived CDR1 and CDR2 are SGHRS and YFSETQ. CDR3 in amino acids: CASSLDQRGTYEQYF. In nucleotides, the CDR3 is TGCGCCAGCAGCTTGGATCAGCGGGGGACCTACGAGCAGTACTTC.

This clonotype was picked up many times. The genes are TRBV7-9 and TRBJ2-1, with 8 bases fitting TRBD1. CDR3 length equals 13 residues. V was clipped by 6 bases and J by 4 bases; unmatched bases: 2. Germline V gene data show CDR1 as SEHNR and CDR2 as FQNEAQ (reference sequence). CDR3 protein: CASRGTGYNEQFF. The DNA for the CDR3 is TGTGCCAGCAGGGGGACAGGATACAATGAGCAGTTCTTC.

This clonotype was observed a handful of times. The chain has TRBV7-3 and TRBJ2-3, with 10 bases lining up with TRBD2. Per germline, CDR1 SGHTA and CDR2 FQGTGA. The CDR3 runs to 15 residues. The trim removed 5 bases at V and 5 bases at J, leaving 7 bases unmatched. The CDR3 coding sequence is TGTGCCAGCAGCCTAAATAGCGGGGGGATAGATACGCAGTATTTT. Its protein product is CASSLNSGGIDTQYF.

As DNA, the CDR3 is TGTGCCAGCAGCCAATTGCAGCCAAACTATGGCTACACCTTC. Translated: CASSQLQPNYGYTF. The chain recombines TRBV4-2 with TRBJ1-2, with no clear D. Germline CDR1 LGHNA, CDR2 YNFKEQ. The CDR3 extends over 14 amino acids. V shed 2 bases and J shed 2 bases, with 9 bases lying between them.

CDR3 residues: CASSRDGYYEQYF. The CDR3 DNA sequence: TGTGCCAGCAGCCGCGACGGCTACTACGAGCAGTACTTC. The rearrangement uses TRBV12-3 or TRBV12-4 and TRBJ2-7; D is undetermined. CDR3 length: 13 residues. Trimming pared 6 bases from V and 3 bases from J, leaving 12 bases between.

The chain is built from TRBV20-1 and TRBJ2-1, with 8 bases that match TRBD1. Germline V gene lookup returns CDR1 DFQATT and CDR2 SNEGSKA (reference sequence). The CDR3 consists of 14 residues. V lost 1 base and J lost 2; bases outside the gene matches: 1. CDR3 sequence reads: CSARARGPYNEQFF. The CDR3 coding sequence is TGCAGTGCTAGAGCCAGGGGGCCCTACAATGAGCAGTTCTTC.

The V call is TRBV7-3, the J call TRBJ2-3; D ambiguous. V was shortened by 5 bases and J by 6 bases, with 21 bases between the two germline ends. From germline, CDR1 is SGHTA and CDR2 FQGTGA. The CDR3 runs 16 residues. In DNA form, the CDR3 reads TGTGCCAGCAGCGAACCGTTCGGGCCAGAACGGGATACGCAGTATTTT. Encoded protein: CASSEPFGPERDTQYF.

This clonotype was found a few times. The rearrangement links TRBV7-2 to TRBJ1-5, with a possible D match to TRBD1 (5 bases). Germline assignment: CDR1 SGHTA and CDR2 FQGNSA. Trimming removed 5 bases at V and 6 bases at J, with 17 bases between. The CDR3 totals 15 residues. The CDR3 DNA sequence: TGTGCCAGCAGCGAAGGCGGCGCGGGGGTTCAGCCCCAGCATTTT. Protein product: CASSEGGAGVQPQHF.

This clonotype has at least ten counts. The chain carries TRBV9 and TRBJ2-2; 7 bases agree with TRBD2. This CDR3 has 14 amino acids. The V segment lost 4 bases and the J segment 0 bases; nucleotides outside the gene matches: 0. Germline lookup yields CDR1 SGDLS and CDR2 YYNGEE. CDR3 residues: CASSSGANTGELFF. The DNA for the CDR3 is TGTGCCAGCAGCAGCGGGGCGAACACCGGGGAGCTGTTTTTT.

The chain employs TRBV3-1 and TRBJ1-1, with D unclear. In germline, CDR1 is LGHDT, CDR2 YNNKEL (reference sequence). The V gene lost 4 bases and the J gene lost 6 bases, with 9 bases spanning the gap. This CDR3 contains 12 residues. The DNA for the CDR3 is TGTGCCAGCAGCCTCTCAAAGGCTGAAGCTTTCTTT. It specifies CASSLSKAEAFF.

This clonotype was found many times. The chain couples TRBV15 to TRBJ2-3; 8 nucleotides line up with TRBD1. Germline CDR1 is LNHNV and CDR2 is YYDKDF (reference sequence). The CDR3 covers 14 residues. V gave up 4 bases and J gave up 6 bases; unmatched junction bases: 6. The CDR3 nucleotides read TGTGCCACCAGCAAGACAGGGGCGGGGGATACGCAGTATTTT. Translation gives CATSKTGAGDTQYF.